This TCR beta chain comes out of a study of neurological immune-mediated disorders. General study points: No expanded-clone CDR3 amino acid sequence recurred across subjects, suggesting private TCR-beta repertoires.

The trim removed 7 bases at V and 4 bases at J, leaving 7 bases unmatched. CDR1 is SGHRS, CDR2 YFSETQ, per germline. CDR3 length equals 15 residues. TCRdb itself ran the 5' RACE reads through MiXCR, one entry per CDR3 protein. This sample has 95,000 or so distinct CDR3 sequences, with 3% to 4% found just once. Ten or more counts support this clonotype. Antigen specificity is unknown. The chain joins TRBV5-1 to TRBJ2-2; 10 bases map to TRBD1. Input material: PBMCs. The clonotype originates from a woman aged 18 to 35 with multiple sclerosis. The CDR3 loop is CASGSGTGVTGELFF. The CDR3 DNA reads as TGCGCCAGCGGTAGTGGGACAGGGGTCACCGGGGAGCTGTTTTTT. The full variable domain, its missing parts supplied by reference TRBV5-1 and TRBJ2-2, is KAGVTQTPRYLIKTRGQQVTLSCSPISGHRSVSWYQQTPGQGLQFLFEYFSETQRNKGNFPGRFSGRQFSNSRSEMNVSTLELGDSALYLCASGSGTGVTGELFFGEGSRLTVL.